This passage covers 9 T cell receptor beta chains from one sample sequenced in a study of control samples from healthy donors and cancer patients. Generated by immunoSEQ multiplex PCR, the TCRdb table keeps only in-frame clones and is missing some. The table shows about 94,000 clones, with 90% occurring only once. The sequencing input was blood. All receptors come from a woman under 30 in good health.

V and J are TRBV7-9 and TRBJ1-5; 7 positions agree with TRBD1. There are 15 residues in the CDR3. Germline-derived CDR1 and CDR2 are SEHNR and FQNEAQ (reference sequence). V gave up 4 bases and J gave up 0 bases; unmatched junction bases: 3. CDR3 bases: TGTGCCAGCAGCTCGGGACAGTATAGCAATCAGCCCCAGCATTTT. Translation: CASSSGQYSNQPQHF.

The chain couples TRBV7-9 to TRBJ1-4; D is perhaps TRBD1 (5 bases). Trimming shortened V by 4 bases and J by 0 bases, and 9 bases separated the two germline ends. The length of the CDR3 is 15 residues. Per germline, CDR1 SEHNR and CDR2 FQNEAQ (reference sequence). CDR3 nucleotide sequence: TGTGCCAGCAGCTCCCAGGGAGCAACTAATGAAAAACTGTTTTTT. It translates to CASSSQGATNEKLFF.

The CDR3 region is CASSQISTGAGAFF. The CDR3 nucleotides are TGTGCCAGCAGCCAAATTAGCACGGGGGCTGGAGCTTTCTTT. The J gene is TRBJ1-1, the V gene TRBV3-1 (or the pseudogene TRBV3-2), with D possibly matching TRBD1 (6 bases). Trimming took off 2 bases at V and 10 bases at J, with 17 bases between the two ends. CDR3 length: 14 residues. CDR1 and CDR2 from the germline V gene are LGHDT and YNNKEL (reference sequence).

The rearrangement joins TRBV12-3 or TRBV12-4 to TRBJ2-2; D uncertain. The CDR3 covers 13 residues. V was pared by 5 bases and J by 6 bases, with 10 bases between. As DNA, the CDR3 is TGTGCCAGCAGTACCATAACACCCGGGGAGCTGTTTTTT. This gives the protein CASSTITPGELFF.

This clone is deemed large (0.1 to 1%). The V and J genes are TRBV28 and TRBJ2-7; 8 bases match TRBD1. After removal of 5 bases from V and 4 bases from J, the junction contained 7 bases not matched to a gene. Germline V lookup: CDR1 MDHEN, CDR2 SYDVKM. The CDR3 has 14 residues. The CDR3 here is CASSLPGGWYEQYF. CDR3 nucleotide sequence: TGTGCCAGCAGTCTACCAGGGGGCTGGTACGAGCAGTACTTC.

The sample holds one count of this clone. The chain is built from TRBV5-8 and TRBJ1-2; 10 nucleotides match TRBD1. Germline CDR1 reads SGHTS; CDR2 reads YDEGEE. The CDR3 totals 16 residues. J lost 6 bases, V lost 2 bases, and 10 bases had no gene match. CDR3 amino acids: CASSLIGTGARDGYTF. In DNA, the CDR3 is TGTGCCAGCAGCTTAATCGGGACAGGGGCCCGCGATGGCTACACCTTC. Full variable domain (remainder filled in from reference TRBV5-8 and TRBJ1-2): EAGVTQSPTHLIKTRGQQATLRCSPISGHTSVYWYQQALGLGLQFLLWYDEGEERNRGNFPPRFSGRQFPNYSSELNVNALELEDSALYLCASSLIGTGARDGYTFGSGTRLTVV.

The chain is built from TRBV13 and TRBJ1-6; 10 bases match TRBD1. V shed 8 bases and J 10 bases; nucleotides not matched to a gene: 11. Germline CDR1 is PRHDT and CDR2 is FYEKMQ (reference sequence). The CDR3 has 15 amino acids. CDR3 region: CASRETGTGASPLHF. The CDR3 bases are TGTGCCAGCCGGGAAACCGGGACAGGGGCATCACCCCTCCACTTT.

The chain links TRBV18 to TRBJ2-7; D gene ambiguous. Germline assignment: CDR1 KGHSH and CDR2 LQKENI. Trimming left V 5 bases short and J 5 bases short, with 7 bases between. This CDR3 has 11 residues. This CDR3 is CASSTVDEQYF. The CDR3 DNA reads TGTGCCAGCTCAACGGTGGACGAGCAGTACTTC.

The chain has TRBV7-9 and TRBJ2-1, with D maybe TRBD2 (5 bases). In germline, CDR1 is SEHNR, CDR2 FQNEAQ (reference sequence). This CDR3 has 15 residues. Trimming took off 5 bases at V and 5 bases at J, with 16 bases between the two ends. CDR3 nucleotides: TGTGCCAGCAGCCCATTCACCACTAGTCACAATGAGCAGTTCTTC. Amino acid sequence: CASSPFTTSHNEQFF. The entire variable domain, with the rest obtained from reference TRBV7-9 and TRBJ2-1, is as follows: DTGVSQNPRHKITKRGQNVTFRCDPISEHNRLYWYRQTLGQGPEFLTYFQNEAQLEKSRLLSDRFSAERPKGSFSTLEIQRTEQGDSAMYLCASSPFTTSHNEQFFGPGTRLTVL.